The present T cell receptor beta chain was sequenced within a study of blood T cell repertoires in COVID-19. Background on the study: There were acute and convalescent COVID-19 samples, and they came from the United States, Italy and Spain. In each case, the material was cDNA or gDNA derived from T cells, B-cell-depleted T cells, or PBMCs.

The germline V gene encodes CDR1 SGDLS and CDR2 YYNGEE. CDR3 length: 13 residues. V lost 0 bases to trimming and J lost 5 bases, with 5 bases between them. Seattle patients were enrolled during active infection and followed longitudinally. Original handling: For nucleated cells, counts were estimated from reference gene primer amplification. Some clones are missing from TCRdb's copy, which holds only in-frame ones; the method was immunoSEQ multiplex PCR. D and trimming come from the DNA, and the V and J calls and clone size come from that table. The sample lists about 200,000 clones, roughly 80% occurring once.

The receptor's source is an elderly woman with COVID-19, enrolled during active disease. The chain links TRBV9 to TRBJ2-2; D is unclear. The specimen sequenced was peripheral blood. The CDR3 is CASSVAPTGELFF. The CDR3, as DNA: TGTGCCAGCAGCGTAGCCCCTACCGGGGAGCTGTTTTTT.